Below are 15 T cell receptor beta chains sequenced from a single sample in a study of CD8+ T cells in alopecia areata (dated by TCRdb to the late 2010s). In light of the paper, this sample's time point label describes: 20 to 30 weeks on oral tofacitinib. The treatment or condition label corresponds to: oral pan-JAK inhibitor, 5-10 mg twice daily. Libraries were built with the immunoSEQ multiplex PCR assay. For TCR sequencing, RNA was extracted from every sample and reverse transcribed into cDNA to serve as template. TCRdb re-hosts the immuneACCESS table, in-frame sequences only. Its copies lack some clones; in the studies checked, an unresolved V gene accounts for under half of them, and the cause for the rest is not known. The sample table shows 150,000 to 200,000 clones, and less than 65% are seen once. The biggest ten clones account for just over 1% of the sample. The sample was CD4+ T cells sorted from blood, taken at week 24, from a patient treated with tofacitinib. All receptors derive from a human donor with alopecia areata.

The rearrangement joins TRBV10-1 to TRBJ2-5, with D unresolved. CDR1 and CDR2 (germline): WNHNN, SYGVQD (reference sequence). The V and J ends lost 5 bases and 5 bases respectively, with 6 bases between them. The CDR3 has 11 residues. The CDR3 sequence is CASSNGETQYF. The CDR3 nucleotides read TGCGCCAGCAGTAACGGGGAGACCCAGTACTTC.

A word on this clone: Additional DNA sequences in this sample encode the identical CDR3. The rearrangement links TRBV2 to TRBJ1-5, with D uncertain. CDR1 SNHLY and CDR2 FYNNEI come from the germline V gene. V lost 2 bases and J lost 4, with 9 bases in between. This CDR3 is built from 14 residues. Written as DNA, the CDR3 is TGTGCCAGCAGTGAAAACCGCGGTAATCAGCCCCAGCATTTT. This encodes CASSENRGNQPQHF.

The DNA of the CDR3 is TGCAGCGTTGAAGGGACAGGGGGGGCCAAAAACATTCAGTACTTC. It yields the protein CSVEGTGGAKNIQYF. V is TRBV29-1 and J is TRBJ2-4; TRBD1 aligns across 10 bases. The CDR3 loop spans 15 amino acids. Germline CDR1 is SQVTM and CDR2 is ANQGSEA. J gave up 1 base and V 1 base, and 1 base lay outside the gene matches. The whole variable domain, remainder taken from reference TRBV29-1 and TRBJ2-4, is SAVISQKPSRDICQRGTSLTIQCQVDSQVTMMFWYRQQPGQSLTLIATANQGSEATYESGFVIDKFPISRPNLTFSTLTVSNMSPEDSSIYLCSVEGTGGAKNIQYFGAGTRLSVL.

The genes are TRBV27 and TRBJ1-2; the match to TRBD1 covers 12 bases. With 5 bases clipped from V and 4 bases from J, the junction kept 11 bases outside the gene matches. The germline gives CDR1 MNHEY, CDR2 SMNVEV (reference sequence). There are 17 residues in the CDR3. In DNA form, the CDR3 reads TGTGCCAGCAGTCCCCGGGACAGGGGGCTCGTAAGCTATGGCTACACCTTC. It encodes CASSPRDRGLVSYGYTF.

This chain uses TRBV2 with TRBJ2-3; possible D gene TRBD2, 6 bases. The CDR3 runs to 13 residues. Germline CDR1 reads SNHLY; CDR2 reads FYNNEI. The V end was cut by 3 bases, the J end by 5 bases, with 9 bases between. CDR3: CASSEWRGDTQYF. CDR3 bases: TGTGCCAGCAGTGAGTGGAGGGGAGATACGCAGTATTTT.

The J gene is TRBJ1-4, the V gene TRBV27; possibly TRBD1 for D (5 bases). With 6 bases removed from V and 1 base from J, the gap between germline ends came to 6 bases. The CDR3 sequence is 13 residues long. Germline CDR1 MNHEY, CDR2 SMNVEV (reference sequence). The CDR3 is CASRGQTNEKLFF. The CDR3 DNA sequence: TGTGCCAGCAGGGGGCAAACTAATGAAAAACTGTTTTTT.

The chain uses TRBV29-1 and TRBJ1-4; perhaps TRBD1 as D (5 bases). From germline, CDR1 is SQVTM and CDR2 ANQGSEA. V was trimmed by 4 bases and J by 7 bases, leaving 13 bases between them. The CDR3 sequence is 13 residues long. CDR3 protein: CSVARGDGEKLFF. In nucleotides, the CDR3 is TGCAGCGTTGCGAGGGGAGATGGTGAAAAACTGTTTTTT.

This clone was found a few times. This sample also contains other DNA sequences that code for the same CDR3. This chain uses TRBV5-6 with TRBJ2-7; D gene ambiguous. This CDR3 is built from 11 residues. Germline V gives CDR1 SGHDT, CDR2 YYEEEE. V was shortened by 2 bases and J by 0 bases, with 0 bases between the two germline ends. CDR3 in amino acids: CASSFSYEQYF. In DNA form, the CDR3 reads TGTGCCAGCAGCTTCTCCTACGAGCAGTACTTC.

The sample holds a few counts of this clone. The V and J genes are TRBV29-1 and TRBJ2-5, with D possibly matching TRBD1 (6 bases). Germline V gene lookup returns CDR1 SQVTM and CDR2 ANQGSEA. V lost 8 bases to trimming and J lost 5 bases, with 12 bases between them. The CDR3 is made up of 11 amino acids. DNA for the CDR3: TGCAGCTTCAGACAGGCCGAGACCCAGTACTTC. Translation gives CSFRQAETQYF.

This chain connects TRBV29-1 to TRBJ2-7; D might be TRBD1 or TRBD2, each matching 5 bases. Germline values: CDR1 SQVTM, CDR2 ANQGSEA. This CDR3 region has 13 residues. V gave up 4 bases and J gave up 7 bases, with 17 bases separating them. As DNA, the CDR3 is TGCAGCGTTGTTCGGGACCCCCGTGATGAGCAGTACTTC. Protein sequence: CSVVRDPRDEQYF.

This clone has more than one count but fewer than ten. The chain combines TRBV15 with TRBJ1-4; D is undetermined. The CDR3 spans 18 residues. CDR1 and CDR2 (germline): LNHNV, YYDKDF (reference sequence). With 1 base removed from V and 5 bases from J, the gap between germline ends came to 20 bases. CDR3 DNA: TGTGCCACCAGCAGAGGGACCGGGTCTGAGAGCCAAAATGAAAAACTGTTTTTT. It is translated as CATSRGTGSESQNEKLFF.

In this sample, this clone turned up a few times. The chain is built from TRBV20-1 and TRBJ1-2; D is unresolved. CDR1 DFQATT and CDR2 SNEGSKA come from the germline V gene (reference sequence). V was pared by 3 bases and J by 4 bases, with 6 bases between. CDR3 size: 11 residues. CDR3 DNA: TGCAGTGCTAGCAACACCTATGGCTACACCTTC. It specifies CSASNTYGYTF.

The chain combines TRBV9 with TRBJ2-2, with D maybe TRBD2 (7 bases). V was cut by 4 bases and J by 4 bases, with 17 bases left in between. The CDR3 covers 16 residues. Germline values: CDR1 SGDLS, CDR2 YYNGEE. The CDR3 DNA reads as TGTGCCAGCAGCCTAGGGGCGGGGGACATCACCGGGGAGCTGTTTTTT. This gives the protein CASSLGAGDITGELFF.

The rearrangement uses TRBV6-6 and TRBJ2-1; D not resolved. Germline V gene lookup returns CDR1 MNHNY and CDR2 SVGAGI (reference sequence). The V end was cut by 2 bases, the J end by 9 bases, with 20 bases between. The CDR3 consists of 16 residues. The CDR3 region is CASSYAVLSHFGEQFF. In nucleotides, the CDR3 is TGTGCCAGCAGTTACGCCGTCCTATCCCACTTTGGTGAGCAGTTCTTC.

The V call is TRBV29-1, the J call TRBJ2-2; maybe TRBD2 (5 bases). The ends were cut back, 6 bases at V and 3 bases at J, with 14 bases in the middle. CDR3 length equals 14 residues. Germline lookup yields CDR1 SQVTM and CDR2 ANQGSEA. The CDR3 bases are TGCAGCGTCGCGAAGCGGCGGGACACCGGGGAGCTGTTTTTT. Its protein product is CSVAKRRDTGELFF.